This entry describes one T cell receptor (beta chain). Antigen unknown. V lost 3 bases and J lost 4; bases outside the gene matches: 2. CDR1 and CDR2 from the germline V gene are MDHEN and SYDVKM. The CDR3 is 15 amino acids. The data derive from a study of T cells in localized non-small cell lung cancer. Study observations and caveats: It was uninvolved adjacent lung that showed the highest T cell clonality, exceeding tumor.

TCRdb keeps only in-frame clones here, not all; method: immunoSEQ multiplex PCR. The sample consists of roughly 31,000 clones, 89% of them appearing once. J is TRBJ2-3 and V is TRBV28; 12 positions match TRBD2. This TCR was recovered from a woman aged 35-75 years with stage I lung adenocarcinoma. The source was peripheral blood, collected before any cancer treatment. The CDR3 loop is CASSFPSGRADTQYF. The CDR3 coding sequence is TGTGCCAGCAGTTTCCCTAGCGGGAGGGCAGATACGCAGTATTTT.